The rows below give T cell receptor beta chains drawn from one sample of a study of blood T cell repertoires in COVID-19. Assay used: immunoSEQ multiplex PCR; TCRdb lists only in-frame clones, some missing. The sample records 60,000 to 75,000 clones, approximately 80% being singletons. What was sequenced was peripheral blood. The receptors derive from a woman of 80 years or more with acute or convalescent COVID-19. Both conserved end residues are part of each CDR3.

j_call,v_call,cdr3_aa
TRBJ2-3,TRBV7-9,CASSTERGVSDTQYF
TRBJ2-1,TRBV18,CASSRDRGRSYNEQFF
TRBJ1-1,TRBV7-2,CASSFGGPRGTEAFF
TRBJ2-2,TRBV18,CASSSESGELFF
TRBJ2-1,TRBV7-3,CASSPAGTSGYNEQFF
TRBJ1-6,TRBV14,CASSPLGGPSNSPLHF
TRBJ2-3,TRBV29-1,CSAWTSGDTQYF
TRBJ2-4,TRBV5-6,CASSQSSGGNIQYF
TRBJ2-3,TRBV19,CASSRSGLAWDTQYF
TRBJ1-6,TRBV27,CASSLSGGYNSPLHF
TRBJ2-7,TRBV19,CASSIQGCSGTGTRLFCEQYF
TRBJ1-5,TRBV6-1,CASSEQGDQPQHF
TRBJ1-2,TRBV5-6,CASIWGQGTHGYTF
TRBJ2-5,TRBV18,CASSPPRWETQYF